The clone carrying this T cell receptor (beta chain) was found a few times. Its antigen is not identified. For TCRbeta, the library was prepared with unique molecular identifiers. TCRdb re-derived calls from the PCR reads in MiXCR, one entry per CDR3 protein. The sample shows about 420,000 distinct CDR3 sequences, under 20% of them seen only once. The data belong to a study of T-cell reconstitution after alpha-beta-depleted transplantation in children. CDR1 and CDR2 from the germline V gene are MNHEY and SVGEGT. Trimming left V 6 bases short and J 0 bases short, with 12 bases between. This CDR3 is built from 16 residues. Findings of the study overall: There were reportedly several hundred expanded graft clones from which alpha-beta T cells came about two months after transplant. T-cell counts and diversity at one year following transplant were attributed mainly to newly produced T cells.

This sequence joins TRBV6-2 or TRBV6-3 and TRBJ2-6, with D perhaps matching TRBD1 (6 bases). This TCR came from a boy under three years old who had a stem cell transplant for Wiskott-Aldrich syndrome, so the T cells may come from the graft donor. The specimen comprised PBMCs, mostly from graft donor cells, sampled 360 days after TCRalphabeta/CD19-depleted stem cell transplant. The CDR3 reads CASSKHRVSGANVLTF. The CDR3 nucleotides read TGTGCCAGCAGCAAACACAGGGTCTCTGGGGCCAACGTCCTGACTTTC.